The clone carrying this T cell receptor (beta chain) was observed a few times. As yet, its antigen is unknown. Germline CDR1 reads LNHDA; CDR2 reads SQIVND (reference sequence). The length of the CDR3 is 14 residues. Trimming cost V 3 bases and J 2 bases, with 10 bases left between them. The sample is drawn from a study of CD8 T cells in ankylosing spondylitis. Findings and caveats of the study: What seemed typical of ankylosing spondylitis blood was a TCR beta motif built from about 8 highly homologous variants.

TCRdb re-called the 5' RACE reads with MiXCR, one entry per CDR3 protein. The data contain 200,000 to 250,000 distinct CDR3 sequences, about 18% of them singletons. The receptor's source is a male donor with ankylosing spondylitis. The genes are TRBV19 and TRBJ2-5; D perhaps matches TRBD1 (6 bases). Sequences were obtained from blood, either unsorted or a sorted T cell fraction (not recorded which). In DNA, the CDR3 is TGTGCCAGTAGTATTGGGACATCGCAAGAGACCCAGTACTTC. Protein: CASSIGTSQETQYF.